These 12 T cell receptor beta chains were all obtained from the same sample, sequenced in a study of blood T cell repertoires in COVID-19. The protocol was immunoSEQ multiplex PCR, while the TCRdb copy is restricted to in-frame clones and leaves out a portion. The sample includes 470,000 or so clones, 70% to 90% seen only once; the top ten take approximately 3.4%. Sequencing used peripheral blood. Every receptor here comes from a human donor in a cohort sampled during active COVID-19.

The table lists this clone with a count of one. The rearrangement joins TRBV5-1 to TRBJ1-5; perhaps TRBD1 as D (6 bases). Deletions cut 7 bases from V and 0 bases from J, with 14 bases between. Looked up from germline, CDR1 is SGHRS and CDR2 is YFSETQ. The CDR3 length is 15 residues. The CDR3 is CASRDTAGSNQPQHF. CDR3 DNA sequence: TGCGCCAGCCGGGACACGGCTGGTAGCAATCAGCCCCAGCATTTT.

The rearrangement links TRBV19 to TRBJ1-1, with TRBD1 as a possible D gene (5 bases). The CDR3 has 15 residues. The ends were cut back, 7 bases at V and 3 bases at J, with 18 bases in the middle. Per germline, CDR1 LNHDA and CDR2 SQIVND (reference sequence). The CDR3 spells CASTPGAGGYTEAFF. The CDR3 coding sequence is TGTGCCAGTACCCCCGGGGCGGGAGGGTACACTGAAGCTTTCTTT.

The chain carries TRBV24-1 and TRBJ2-2; 8 bases are a match to TRBD1. With 10 bases clipped from V and 1 base from J, the junction kept 4 bases outside the gene matches. The CDR3 is made up of 14 amino acids. Germline V gives CDR1 KGHDR, CDR2 SFDVKD. CDR3 nucleotides: TGTGCCACTGGGGGGACAGGGAACACCGGGGAGCTGTTTTTT. It encodes CATGGTGNTGELFF.

The CDR3 nucleotides read TGTGCCAGCAGCTCATTGGGACAGTCCTCTGGGGCCAACGTCCTGACTTTC. Its translation is CASSSLGQSSGANVLTF. The rearrangement links TRBV7-3 to TRBJ2-6; 7 bases line up with TRBD1. Germline V gives CDR1 SGHTA, CDR2 FQGTGA. V lost 4 bases and J lost 0; bases outside the gene matches: 6. The CDR3 is 17 residues long. Variable domain in full (rest from reference TRBV7-3 and TRBJ2-6): GAGVSQTPSNKVTEKGKYVELRCDPISGHTALYWYRQSLGQGPEFLIYFQGTGAADDSGLPNDRFFAVRPEGSVSTLKIQRTERGDSAVYLCASSSLGQSSGANVLTFGAGSRLTVL.

This chain links TRBV7-3 with TRBJ2-2; no firm D call. Between the trimmed V and J ends, which lost 3 bases and 0 bases, there was a span of 8 bases. Germline loops: CDR1 SGHTA, CDR2 FQGTGA. This CDR3 is built from 15 residues. The CDR3 protein is CASSFDSTNTGELFF. In DNA form, the CDR3 reads TGTGCCAGCAGCTTTGACTCTACGAACACCGGGGAGCTGTTTTTT.

This clone has at least ten counts. The rearrangement uses TRBV9 and TRBJ2-3; TRBD2 aligns across 11 bases. Germline CDR1 and CDR2: SGDLS and YYNGEE. With 2 bases clipped from V and 4 bases from J, the junction kept 9 bases outside the gene matches. The CDR3 contains 17 residues. CDR3 in DNA: TGTGCCAGCAGCGTTAGTCCTATGACTAGCGGGGCAGATACGCAGTATTTT. Encoded protein: CASSVSPMTSGADTQYF. Combining the CDR3 with reference TRBV9 and TRBJ2-3 gives the whole variable domain DSGVTQTPKHLITATGQRVTLRCSPRSGDLSVYWYQQSLDQGLQFLIQYYNGEERAKGNILERFSAQQFPDLHSELNLSSLELGDSALYFCASSVSPMTSGADTQYFGPGTRLTVL.

CDR3 DNA sequence: TGTGCCAGCGGGGGGAAGAGTCAGCCCCAGCATTTT. It specifies CASGGKSQPQHF. The chain has TRBV6-4 and TRBJ1-5; maybe TRBD1 (5 bases). Germline CDR1 reads MRHNA; CDR2 reads SNTAGT. This CDR3 comprises 12 residues. V lost 8 bases to trimming and J lost 6 bases, with 11 bases between them.

The V and J genes are TRBV19 and TRBJ1-2, with 9 positions matching TRBD1. From germline, CDR1 is LNHDA and CDR2 SQIVND (reference sequence). J was trimmed by 6 bases and V by 4 bases; bases with no gene match: 3. The CDR3 runs 13 residues. CDR3 sequence (DNA): TGTGCCAGTAGTACTCGGACAGGGGATGGCTACACCTTC. Encoded protein: CASSTRTGDGYTF.

The chain combines TRBV2 with TRBJ2-3, with TRBD1 matching 7 bases. V lost 9 bases to trimming and J lost 0 bases; unmatched junction nucleotides: 6. Germline assignment: CDR1 SNHLY and CDR2 FYNNEI. This CDR3 is built from 14 residues. The DNA for the CDR3 is TGTGCCAGTTGCTGGGACAGCAGCACAGATACGCAGTATTTT. Translating it yields CASCWDSSTDTQYF. Drawing the rest from reference TRBV2 and TRBJ2-3, the complete variable domain is EPEVTQTPSHQVTQMGQEVILRCVPISNHLYFYWYRQILGQKVEFLVSFYNNEISEKSEIFDDQFSVERPDGSNFTLKIRSTKLEDSAMYFCASCWDSSTDTQYFGPGTRLTVL.

The V and J genes are TRBV5-5 and TRBJ2-7, with unresolved D. V was shortened by 5 bases and J by 3 bases, with 18 bases between the two germline ends. CDR1 is SGHKS and CDR2 is YYEKEE in the germline V gene (reference sequence). The CDR3 consists of 15 residues. The CDR3 sequence is CASRRGLPEGYEQYF. CDR3 DNA sequence: TGTGCCAGCAGACGCGGCCTTCCCGAAGGCTACGAGCAGTACTTC.

The V call is TRBV24-1, the J call TRBJ1-1, with a possible D match to TRBD1 (5 bases). V was cut by 4 bases and J by 9 bases, with 11 bases left in between. This CDR3 region has 12 residues. Germline V gives CDR1 KGHDR, CDR2 SFDVKD. The CDR3 DNA follows: TGTGCCACCAGTGAACCAGACAGTCAAGCTTTCTTT. It encodes CATSEPDSQAFF.

This sequence joins TRBV10-3 and TRBJ2-1, with D maybe TRBD2 (6 bases). The V end lost 5 bases, the J end lost 5 bases, and 10 bases lay between the germline ends. The germline gives CDR1 ENHRY, CDR2 SYGVKD. CDR3 length equals 13 residues. CDR3 in amino acids: CAISPGLNNEQFF. DNA for the CDR3: TGTGCCATCAGTCCAGGACTAAACAATGAGCAGTTCTTC.